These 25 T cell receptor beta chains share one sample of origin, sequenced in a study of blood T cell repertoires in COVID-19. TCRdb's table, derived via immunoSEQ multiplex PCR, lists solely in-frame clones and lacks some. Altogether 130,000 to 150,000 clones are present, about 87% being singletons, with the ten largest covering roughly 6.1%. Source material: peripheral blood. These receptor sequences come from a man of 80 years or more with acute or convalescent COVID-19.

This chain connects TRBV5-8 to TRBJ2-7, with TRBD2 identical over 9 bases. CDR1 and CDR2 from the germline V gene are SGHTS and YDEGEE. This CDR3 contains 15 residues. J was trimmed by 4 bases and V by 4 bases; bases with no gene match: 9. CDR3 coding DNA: TGTGCCAGCAGCACCGCCCTAGCGGGGTCGTACGAGCAGTACTTC. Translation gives CASSTALAGSYEQYF.

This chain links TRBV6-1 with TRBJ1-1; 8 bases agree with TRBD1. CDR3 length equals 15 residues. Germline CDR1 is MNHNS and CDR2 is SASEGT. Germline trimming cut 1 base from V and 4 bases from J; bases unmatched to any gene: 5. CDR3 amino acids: CASSEGAGGITEAFF. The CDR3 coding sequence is TGTGCCAGCAGTGAAGGCGCAGGGGGCATCACTGAAGCTTTCTTT.

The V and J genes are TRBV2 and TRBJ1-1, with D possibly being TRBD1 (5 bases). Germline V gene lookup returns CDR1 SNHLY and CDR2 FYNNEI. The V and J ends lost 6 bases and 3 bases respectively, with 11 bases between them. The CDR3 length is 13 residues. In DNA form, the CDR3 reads TGTGCCAGCAGATCGGCGGGGGACACTGAAGCTTTCTTT. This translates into CASRSAGDTEAFF.

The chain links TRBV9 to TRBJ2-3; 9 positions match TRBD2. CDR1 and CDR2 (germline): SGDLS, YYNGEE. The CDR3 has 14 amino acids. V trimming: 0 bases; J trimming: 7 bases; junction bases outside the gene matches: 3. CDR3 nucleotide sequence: TGTGCCAGCAGCGTAGAAGCGGGAGGAAATACGCAGTATTTT. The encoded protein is CASSVEAGGNTQYF.

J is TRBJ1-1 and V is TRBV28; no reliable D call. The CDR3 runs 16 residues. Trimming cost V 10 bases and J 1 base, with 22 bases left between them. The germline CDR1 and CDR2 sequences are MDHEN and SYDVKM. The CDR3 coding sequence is TGTGCCACCACTATGTGGCAGCTATCCACGAACACTGAAGCTTTCTTT. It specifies CATTMWQLSTNTEAFF.

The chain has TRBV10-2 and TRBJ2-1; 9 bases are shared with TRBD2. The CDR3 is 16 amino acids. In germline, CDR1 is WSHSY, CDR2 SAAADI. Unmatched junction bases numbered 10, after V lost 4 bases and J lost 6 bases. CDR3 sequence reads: CASSGVETSGSNEQFF. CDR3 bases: TGCGCCAGCAGTGGCGTTGAGACTAGCGGCTCCAATGAGCAGTTCTTC.

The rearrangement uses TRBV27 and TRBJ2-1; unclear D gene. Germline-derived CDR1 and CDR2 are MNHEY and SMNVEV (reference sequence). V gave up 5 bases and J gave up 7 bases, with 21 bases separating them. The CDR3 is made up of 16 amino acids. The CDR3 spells CASSRSRTLTPNEQFF. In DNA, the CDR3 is TGTGCCAGCAGTCGATCGAGAACCTTGACACCGAATGAGCAGTTCTTC.

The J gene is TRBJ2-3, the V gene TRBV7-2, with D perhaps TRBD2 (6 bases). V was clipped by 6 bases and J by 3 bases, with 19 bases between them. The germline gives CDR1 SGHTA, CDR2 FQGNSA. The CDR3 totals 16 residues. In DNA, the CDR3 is TGTGCCAGCAGTCCGCCGACTAGGGCCGAGACAGATACGCAGTATTTT. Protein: CASSPPTRAETDTQYF.

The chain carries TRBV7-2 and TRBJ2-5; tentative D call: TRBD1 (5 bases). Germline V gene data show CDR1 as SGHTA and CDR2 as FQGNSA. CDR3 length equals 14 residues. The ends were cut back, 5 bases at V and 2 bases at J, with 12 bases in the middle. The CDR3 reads CASSQSRTQETQYF. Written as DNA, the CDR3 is TGTGCCAGCAGCCAGTCTCGGACACAAGAGACCCAGTACTTC.

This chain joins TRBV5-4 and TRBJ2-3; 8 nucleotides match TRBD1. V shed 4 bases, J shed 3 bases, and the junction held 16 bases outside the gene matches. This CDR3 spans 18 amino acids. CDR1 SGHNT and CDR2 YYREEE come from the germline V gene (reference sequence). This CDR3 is CASSRKTGTGGGTDTQYF. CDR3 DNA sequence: TGTGCCAGCAGCAGGAAGACCGGGACAGGTGGTGGAACAGATACGCAGTATTTT. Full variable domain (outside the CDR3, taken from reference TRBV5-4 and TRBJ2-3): ETGVTQSPTHLIKTRGQQVTLRCSSQSGHNTVSWYQQALGQGPQFIFQYYREEENGRGNFPPRFSGLQFPNYSSELNVNALELDDSALYLCASSRKTGTGGGTDTQYFGPGTRLTVL.

The CDR3 loop reads CASSRGSYEQYF. In DNA form, the CDR3 reads TGTGCCAGCAGTCGCGGCTCCTACGAGCAGTACTTC. The J gene is TRBJ2-7, the V gene TRBV28; D not resolved. The V gene lost 5 bases and the J gene lost 0 bases, with 5 bases spanning the gap. There are 12 residues in the CDR3. Per the germline V gene, CDR1 is MDHEN and CDR2 is SYDVKM.

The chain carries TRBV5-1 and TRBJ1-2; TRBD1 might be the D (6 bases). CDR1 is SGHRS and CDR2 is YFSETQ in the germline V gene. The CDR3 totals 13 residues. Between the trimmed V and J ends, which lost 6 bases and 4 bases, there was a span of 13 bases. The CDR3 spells CASTPDRTYGYTF. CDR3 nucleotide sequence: TGCGCCAGCACCCCAGACAGGACCTATGGCTACACCTTC.

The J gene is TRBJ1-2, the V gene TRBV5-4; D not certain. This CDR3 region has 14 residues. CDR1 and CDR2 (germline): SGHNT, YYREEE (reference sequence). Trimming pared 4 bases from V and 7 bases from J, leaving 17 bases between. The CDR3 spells CASSLGWEASGYTF. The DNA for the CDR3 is TGTGCCAGCAGCCTCGGGTGGGAGGCCAGTGGCTACACCTTC.

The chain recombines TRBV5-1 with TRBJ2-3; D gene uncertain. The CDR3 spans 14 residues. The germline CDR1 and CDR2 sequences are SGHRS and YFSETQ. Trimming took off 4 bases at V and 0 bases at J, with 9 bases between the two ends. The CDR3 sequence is CASSMYTSTDTQYF. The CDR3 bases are TGCGCCAGCAGCATGTACACGAGCACAGATACGCAGTATTTT.

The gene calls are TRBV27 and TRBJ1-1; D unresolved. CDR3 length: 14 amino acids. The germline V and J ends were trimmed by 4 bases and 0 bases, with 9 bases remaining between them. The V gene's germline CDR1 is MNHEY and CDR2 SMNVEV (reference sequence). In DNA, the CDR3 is TGTGCCAGCAGTTCATACAGCATGAACACTGAAGCTTTCTTT. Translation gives CASSSYSMNTEAFF.

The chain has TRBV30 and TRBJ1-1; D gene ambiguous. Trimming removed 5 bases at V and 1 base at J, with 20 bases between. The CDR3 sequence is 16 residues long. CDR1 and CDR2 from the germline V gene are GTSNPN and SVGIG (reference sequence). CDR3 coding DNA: TGTGCCTGGCACAGTCGGGGAGCAGGAGGGAACACTGAAGCTTTCTTT. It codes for CAWHSRGAGGNTEAFF. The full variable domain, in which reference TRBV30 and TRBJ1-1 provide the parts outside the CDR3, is SQTIHQWPATLVQPVGSPLSLECTVEGTSNPNLYWYRQAAGRGLQLLFYSVGIGQISSEVPQNLSASRPQDRQFILSSKKLLLSDSGFYLCAWHSRGAGGNTEAFFGQGTRLTVV.

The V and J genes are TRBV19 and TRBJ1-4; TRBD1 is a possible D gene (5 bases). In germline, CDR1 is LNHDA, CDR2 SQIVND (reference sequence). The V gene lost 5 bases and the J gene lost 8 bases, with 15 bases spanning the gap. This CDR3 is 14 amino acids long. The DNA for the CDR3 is TGTGCCAGTAGTCTCCGGGGGGAGGACGAAAAACTGTTTTTT. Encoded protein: CASSLRGEDEKLFF.

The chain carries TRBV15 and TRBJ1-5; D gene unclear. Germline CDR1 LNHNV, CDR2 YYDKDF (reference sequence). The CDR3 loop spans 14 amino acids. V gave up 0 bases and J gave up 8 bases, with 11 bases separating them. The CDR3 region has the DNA TGTGCCACCAGCAGAGATCCGGGTCTGGAGCCCCAGCATTTT. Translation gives CATSRDPGLEPQHF. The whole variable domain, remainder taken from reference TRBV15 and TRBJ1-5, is DAMVIQNPRYQVTQFGKPVTLSCSQTLNHNVMYWYQQKSSQAPKLLFHYYDKDFNNEADTPDNFQSRRPNTSFCFLDIRSPGLGDTAMYLCATSRDPGLEPQHFGDGTRLSIL.

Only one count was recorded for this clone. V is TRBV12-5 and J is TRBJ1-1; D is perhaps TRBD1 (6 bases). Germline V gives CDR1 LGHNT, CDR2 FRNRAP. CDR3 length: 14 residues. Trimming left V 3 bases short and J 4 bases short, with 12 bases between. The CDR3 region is CASGFGGQGTEAFF. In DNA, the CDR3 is TGTGCTAGTGGTTTCGGGGGGCAGGGCACTGAAGCTTTCTTT.

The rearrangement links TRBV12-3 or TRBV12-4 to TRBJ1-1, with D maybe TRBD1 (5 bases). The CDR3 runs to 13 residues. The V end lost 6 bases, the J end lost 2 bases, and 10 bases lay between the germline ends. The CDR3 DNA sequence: TGTGCCAGCAGCCGAAGGGGCAACACTGAAGCTTTCTTT. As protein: CASSRRGNTEAFF.

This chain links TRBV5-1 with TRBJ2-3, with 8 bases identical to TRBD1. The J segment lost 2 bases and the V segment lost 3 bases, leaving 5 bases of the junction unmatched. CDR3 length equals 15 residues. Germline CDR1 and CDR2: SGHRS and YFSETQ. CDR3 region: CASSSGQGSTDTQYF. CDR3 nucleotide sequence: TGCGCCAGCAGCTCTGGACAGGGCTCCACAGATACGCAGTATTTT. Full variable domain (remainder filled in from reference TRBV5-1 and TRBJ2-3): KAGVTQTPRYLIKTRGQQVTLSCSPISGHRSVSWYQQTPGQGLQFLFEYFSETQRNKGNFPGRFSGRQFSNSRSEMNVSTLELGDSALYLCASSSGQGSTDTQYFGPGTRLTVL.

CDR3 nucleotides: TGTGCCTGGAGTGGGCAGGACAATCAGCCCCAGCATTTT. Translation: CAWSGQDNQPQHF. The chain links TRBV30 to TRBJ1-5; D remains unclear. The CDR3 has 13 amino acids. The V gene lost 1 base and the J gene lost 3 bases, with 7 bases spanning the gap. The V gene's germline CDR1 is GTSNPN and CDR2 SVGIG (reference sequence). The full variable domain, in which reference TRBV30 and TRBJ1-5 provide the parts outside the CDR3, is SQTIHQWPATLVQPVGSPLSLECTVEGTSNPNLYWYRQAAGRGLQLLFYSVGIGQISSEVPQNLSASRPQDRQFILSSKKLLLSDSGFYLCAWSGQDNQPQHFGDGTRLSIL.

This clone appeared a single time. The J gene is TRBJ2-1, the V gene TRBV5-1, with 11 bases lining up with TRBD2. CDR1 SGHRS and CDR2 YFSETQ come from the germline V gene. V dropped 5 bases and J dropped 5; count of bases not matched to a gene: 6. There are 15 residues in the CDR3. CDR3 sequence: CASSKLAGVDNEQFF. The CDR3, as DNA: TGCGCCAGCAGTAAACTAGCGGGGGTCGACAATGAGCAGTTCTTC.

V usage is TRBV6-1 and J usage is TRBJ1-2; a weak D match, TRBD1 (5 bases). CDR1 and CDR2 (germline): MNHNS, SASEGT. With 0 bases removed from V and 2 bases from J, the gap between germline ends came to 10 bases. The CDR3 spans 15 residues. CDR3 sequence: CASSEAWGENYGYTF. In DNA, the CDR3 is TGTGCCAGCAGTGAAGCTTGGGGGGAAAACTATGGCTACACCTTC.

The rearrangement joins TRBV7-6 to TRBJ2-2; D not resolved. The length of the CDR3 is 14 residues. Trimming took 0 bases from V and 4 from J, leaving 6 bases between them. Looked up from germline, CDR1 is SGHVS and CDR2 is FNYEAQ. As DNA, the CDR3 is TGTGCCAGCAGCTTAGCGGGCCGCACCGGGGAGCTGTTTTTT. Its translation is CASSLAGRTGELFF.